This TCR beta chain was identified during a study of CD8 T cells in Susac syndrome. The RNA, about 0.45 to 1 ug, was put through reverse transcription using random hexamers. TCR beta CDR3 was amplified by immunoSEQ covering 54 Vbeta and 13 Jbeta. TCRdb ran MiXCR on the immunoSEQ multiplex PCR reads and lists one entry per CDR3 protein. Of 250,000 to 350,000 distinct CDR3 sequences listed, approximately 90% were seen once; the top ten hold 0.065%. The germline CDR1 and CDR2 sequences are KGHSH and LQKENI. The CDR3 sequence is 12 residues long. V lost 6 bases to trimming and J lost 6 bases, with 10 bases between them. The sequenced target, TCR beta, came from blood CD8+ and CD4+ T cells. The multiple sclerosis controls were treatment-naive patients, and their relapsing-remitting disease was stable or active.

Material for sequencing was CD4+ T cells from PBMCs. The J gene is TRBJ2-3, the V gene TRBV18; D remains ambiguous. This clonotype originated in a human donor with multiple sclerosis. The CDR3 is CASSPIEDTQYF. Written as DNA, the CDR3 is TGTGCCAGCTCGCCGATAGAGGATACGCAGTATTTT.